A single T cell receptor (beta chain) is shown here with its context. What it binds is not known. The data stem from a study of shared clonotypes between healthy human individuals. Study information: Three plates were used per donor for CD4 naive, three for CD4 memory, two for CD8 naive and one for CD8 memory. Overall study findings and caveats: Relative to memory subsets, naive subsets generally showed larger estimated richness.

Deep-level running was used for the assay. In the sorted-subset replicate PCRs, 150 to 250 ng DNA, 25,000 to 35,000 T cell genomes, was used. Clones were sequenced by immunoSEQ multiplex PCR, and TCRdb holds only the in-frame ones, with some missing. The repertoire holds 760,000 or so clones, with 96% as singletons. The naive CD8 fraction comprised CD45RO-negative cells positively selected for CCR7 and excluded terminally differentiated effector memory CD45RA+ cells. Looked up from germline, CDR1 is SGDLS and CDR2 is YYNGEE. V shed 0 bases and J 4 bases; nucleotides not matched to a gene: 8. This CDR3 has 17 amino acids.

The sample was naive CD8+ T cells sorted from blood. The TCR originated in a man aged 25 to 40 in good health. The gene calls are TRBV9 and TRBJ2-1; TRBD2 matches 9 bases. CDR3 sequence reads: CASSVEPGSGGYNEQFF. The CDR3 DNA is TGTGCCAGCAGCGTAGAACCAGGGAGCGGGGGGTACAATGAGCAGTTCTTC.